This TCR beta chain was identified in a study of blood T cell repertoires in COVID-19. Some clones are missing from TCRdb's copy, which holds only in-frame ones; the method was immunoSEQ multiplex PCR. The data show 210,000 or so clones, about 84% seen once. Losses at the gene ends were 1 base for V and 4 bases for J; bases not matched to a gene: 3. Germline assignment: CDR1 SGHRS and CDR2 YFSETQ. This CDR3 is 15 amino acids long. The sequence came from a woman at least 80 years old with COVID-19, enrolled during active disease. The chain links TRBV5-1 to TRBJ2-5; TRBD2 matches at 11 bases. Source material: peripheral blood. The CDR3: CASSLTSGRRETQYF. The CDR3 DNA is TGCGCCAGCAGCTTGACTAGCGGGAGACGAGAGACCCAGTACTTC.